These T cell receptor beta chains were read from a single sample in a study of T cells after yellow fever vaccination. In TCRdb, the 5' RACE reads were re-called with MiXCR into one record per CDR3 protein. The sample includes about 400,000 distinct CDR3 sequences, around 6.5% of them seen just once. The sequencing used PBMCs, collected 5 days after the yellow fever booster vaccination. These receptors came from a man aged 25-45 years who received the YFV17D yellow fever vaccine. CDR3s include the opening cysteine and the closing phenylalanine or tryptophan. The D gene is left open where the match is weak. Expanded clones are given a class, and other clones once, few, many or no size at all.

abundance: few
d_gene: NA
v_gene: TRBV12-3/TRBV12-4
j_gene: TRBJ2-1
CDR3aa: CASSQSALTSYNEQFF
CDR3nt: TGTGCCAGCAGTCAAAGTGCTCTCACGTCCTACAATGAGCAGTTCTTC

abundance: NA
d_gene: NA
v_gene: TRBV5-5
j_gene: TRBJ1-1
CDR3aa: CAMGPGTLFYTEAFF
CDR3nt: TGTGCCATGGGCCCTGGGACCCTCTTCTACACTGAAGCTTTCTTT

abundance: many
d_gene: NA
v_gene: TRBV5-1
j_gene: TRBJ2-7
CDR3aa: CASSTPSGLESTYEQYF
CDR3nt: TGCGCCAGCAGTACCCCATCGGGGTTGGAGAGCACCTACGAGCAGTACTTC

abundance: many
d_gene: NA
v_gene: TRBV12-3/TRBV12-4
j_gene: TRBJ1-5
CDR3aa: CASSLSDSIQPQHF
CDR3nt: TGTGCCAGCAGTTTATCGGACAGTATCCAGCCCCAGCATTTT

abundance: many
d_gene: NA
v_gene: TRBV20-1
j_gene: TRBJ2-2
CDR3aa: CSACCSGTAPGELFF
CDR3nt: TGCAGTGCTTGCTGTAGCGGAACGGCCCCCGGGGAGCTGTTTTTT

abundance: few
d_gene: TRBD1
v_gene: TRBV12-3/TRBV12-4
j_gene: TRBJ2-7
CDR3aa: CASRRTGDEQYF
CDR3nt: TGTGCCAGCAGGAGGACAGGGGACGAGCAGTACTTC

abundance: NA
d_gene: NA
v_gene: TRBV28
j_gene: TRBJ2-1
CDR3aa: CASSSLNGKSSYNEQFF
CDR3nt: TGTGCCAGCAGTTCGTTAAACGGGAAAAGCTCCTACAATGAGCAGTTCTTC

abundance: many
d_gene: TRBD2
v_gene: TRBV7-2
j_gene: TRBJ2-1
CDR3aa: CASSSTSGGSSYNEQFF
CDR3nt: TGTGCCAGCAGCTCGACTAGCGGGGGGAGCTCCTACAATGAGCAGTTCTTC

abundance: NA
d_gene: TRBD2
v_gene: TRBV25-1
j_gene: TRBJ2-2
CDR3aa: CASSESGRMNTGELFF
CDR3nt: TGTGCCAGCAGTGAAAGCGGGAGGATGAACACCGGGGAGCTGTTTTTT

abundance: few
d_gene: NA
v_gene: TRBV27
j_gene: TRBJ1-2
CDR3aa: CASSLNGERGYTF
CDR3nt: TGTGCCAGCAGCCTAAACGGAGAAAGGGGCTACACCTTC

abundance: NA
d_gene: TRBD2
v_gene: TRBV10-3
j_gene: TRBJ2-5
CDR3aa: CAKKYLAGERETQYF
CDR3nt: TGTGCCAAAAAATACTTAGCGGGAGAAAGAGAGACCCAGTACTTC

abundance: many
d_gene: NA
v_gene: TRBV7-9
j_gene: TRBJ2-1
CDR3aa: CASRHQGEGVYNEQFF
CDR3nt: TGTGCCAGCAGGCACCAGGGTGAGGGGGTGTACAATGAGCAGTTCTTC

abundance: many
d_gene: NA
v_gene: TRBV15
j_gene: TRBJ1-1
CDR3aa: CATSRDLVSGPWEDTEAFF
CDR3nt: TGTGCCACCAGCAGAGATCTAGTCAGTGGTCCCTGGGAGGACACTGAAGCTTTCTTT

abundance: few
d_gene: NA
v_gene: TRBV27
j_gene: TRBJ2-6
CDR3aa: CASSLIPRIGVFRDSGANVLTF
CDR3nt: TGTGCCAGCAGTTTGATCCCTAGAATAGGGGTTTTTCGGGACTCTGGGGCCAACGTCCTGACTTTC

abundance: many
d_gene: NA
v_gene: TRBV10-3
j_gene: TRBJ2-3
CDR3aa: CAISDVREGDTQYF
CDR3nt: TGTGCCATCAGTGACGTCAGGGAAGGCGATACGCAGTATTTT

abundance: many
d_gene: NA
v_gene: TRBV20-1
j_gene: TRBJ2-2
CDR3aa: CSARRKVNTGELFF
CDR3nt: TGCAGTGCCCGACGGAAAGTAAACACCGGGGAGCTGTTTTTT

abundance: NA
d_gene: NA
v_gene: TRBV28
j_gene: TRBJ2-1
CDR3aa: CASSLSPYVDEQFF
CDR3nt: TGTGCCAGCAGTTTATCCCCCTATGTCGATGAGCAGTTCTTC

abundance: few
d_gene: NA
v_gene: TRBV12-3/TRBV12-4
j_gene: TRBJ2-7
CDR3aa: CASSLKDSSRNF
CDR3nt: TGTGCCAGCAGTTTAAAGGACAGTAGCAGGAACTTC

abundance: many
d_gene: NA
v_gene: TRBV28
j_gene: TRBJ2-7
CDR3aa: CASKEGPRYEQYF
CDR3nt: TGTGCCAGCAAGGAGGGTCCCCGCTACGAGCAGTACTTC

abundance: many
d_gene: TRBD2
v_gene: TRBV7-2
j_gene: TRBJ2-1
CDR3aa: CASSFSSGGDYNEQFF
CDR3nt: TGTGCCAGCAGCTTTTCTAGCGGAGGGGATTACAATGAGCAGTTCTTC

abundance: few
d_gene: TRBD2
v_gene: TRBV19
j_gene: TRBJ2-1
CDR3aa: CASSISSGRRNNEQFF
CDR3nt: TGTGCCAGTAGTATCTCTAGCGGGAGGAGGAACAATGAGCAGTTCTTC

abundance: many
d_gene: TRBD2
v_gene: TRBV9
j_gene: TRBJ2-1
CDR3aa: CASSPTSGSFFNEQFF
CDR3nt: TGTGCCAGCAGCCCGACTAGCGGGAGCTTCTTTAATGAGCAGTTCTTC

abundance: NA
d_gene: NA
v_gene: TRBV20-1
j_gene: TRBJ1-2
CDR3aa: CSARDPDSYGYTF
CDR3nt: TGCAGTGCTAGAGATCCGGATTCCTATGGCTACACCTTC

abundance: NA
d_gene: NA
v_gene: TRBV27
j_gene: TRBJ1-2
CDR3aa: CASGPAGYTF
CDR3nt: TGTGCCAGCGGACCGGCGGGCTACACCTTC

abundance: NA
d_gene: TRBD1
v_gene: TRBV6-1
j_gene: TRBJ2-1
CDR3aa: CASSRRDSYNEQFF
CDR3nt: TGTGCCAGCAGTAGACGGGACAGCTACAATGAGCAGTTCTTC

abundance: many
d_gene: NA
v_gene: TRBV5-1
j_gene: TRBJ2-1
CDR3aa: CASSLETTLLNEQFF
CDR3nt: TGCGCCAGCAGCTTGGAGACTACACTCCTCAATGAGCAGTTCTTC

abundance: few
d_gene: NA
v_gene: TRBV15
j_gene: TRBJ2-1
CDR3aa: CATSSLGYGTYNEQFF
CDR3nt: TGTGCCACCAGCAGTCTAGGGTATGGGACCTACAATGAGCAGTTCTTC

abundance: many
d_gene: NA
v_gene: TRBV29-1
j_gene: TRBJ2-4
CDR3aa: CSAEALAKNIQYF
CDR3nt: TGCAGCGCTGAGGCCCTAGCCAAAAACATTCAGTACTTC

abundance: NA
d_gene: NA
v_gene: TRBV20-1
j_gene: TRBJ2-3
CDR3aa: CSAEQLDTQYF
CDR3nt: TGCAGTGCAGAACAACTAGATACGCAGTATTTT

abundance: few
d_gene: TRBD1
v_gene: TRBV5-8
j_gene: TRBJ2-1
CDR3aa: CASSLRRGQGGGEQFF
CDR3nt: TGTGCCAGCAGCTTGCGGCGGGGACAGGGAGGGGGGGAGCAGTTCTTC

abundance: few
d_gene: NA
v_gene: TRBV12-3/TRBV12-4
j_gene: TRBJ1-6
CDR3aa: CASSSRSTYNSPLHF
CDR3nt: TGTGCCAGCAGTTCAAGGTCAACCTATAATTCACCCCTCCACTTT